A selection of T cell receptor beta chains follows, all from one sample in a study of CD8+ T cells in alopecia areata. Using immunoSEQ multiplex PCR, the repertoire was profiled, and TCRdb retains in-frame clones only, with some absent. The repertoire consists of around 200,000 clones, with roughly 59% occurring once and the leading ten covering 1.7%. The source material was CD4+ T cells sorted from blood, sampled at week 0. The receptors were gathered from a human donor with alopecia areata. The CDR3 runs from the conserved cysteine through the conserved F or W. D genes are given only for firm matches. Expanded clones are given a class, and other clones once, few, many or no size at all.

TRBJ1-5 TRBV10-3 once - CAIGEGRESNQPQHF TGTGCCATCGGCGAGGGGCGAGAGAGCAATCAGCCCCAGCATTTT
TRBJ1-5 TRBV30 - - CAWSLQGNQPQHF TGTGCCTGGAGCCTACAGGGAAATCAGCCCCAGCATTTT
TRBJ2-7 TRBV5-6 - - CASSLESGGLPYEQYF TGTGCCAGCAGCTTGGAGTCAGGGGGGTTGCCCTACGAGCAGTACTTC
TRBJ2-1 TRBV19 - - CASSATRIYNEQFF TGTGCCAGTAGTGCCACCAGGATTTACAATGAGCAGTTCTTC
TRBJ2-3 TRBV27 - - CASCPPRDGSDTQYF TGTGCCAGCTGCCCCCCGAGGGACGGGTCAGATACGCAGTATTTT
TRBJ1-5 TRBV6-6 - - CATGDQGDQPQHF TGTGCCACCGGGGACCAGGGTGATCAGCCCCAGCATTTT
TRBJ1-1 TRBV2 - - CASSVGLLNTEAFF TGTGCCAGCAGTGTGGGACTACTGAACACTGAAGCTTTCTTT
TRBJ1-4 TRBV30 - - CAWTRTKTANEKLFF TGTGCCTGGACCCGAACTAAGACAGCTAATGAAAAACTGTTTTTT
TRBJ1-1 TRBV7-6 - - CASSQPNFRDVNTEAFF TGTGCCAGCAGCCAACCCAACTTCAGGGACGTGAACACTGAAGCTTTCTTT
TRBJ1-1 TRBV12-5 few - CGEDIEAFF TGTGGAGAGGACATTGAAGCTTTCTTT
TRBJ1-1 TRBV29-1 few - CSATENTEAFF TGCAGCGCAACGGAAAACACTGAAGCTTTCTTT
TRBJ2-5 TRBV29-1 - - CSGGGRLQETQYF TGCAGCGGGGGGGGCCGTTTACAAGAGACCCAGTACTTC
TRBJ2-7 TRBV29-1 - - CSVEDRGDYEQYF TGCAGCGTTGAAGACAGGGGGGACTACGAGCAGTACTTC
TRBJ2-7 TRBV6-5 - - CASSYSPTNYEQYF TGTGCCAGCAGTTACTCCCCGACCAATTACGAGCAGTACTTC
TRBJ2-7 TRBV18 - - CASSPSGTVPHEQYF TGTGCCAGCTCACCGTCCGGGACGGTCCCCCACGAGCAGTACTTC
TRBJ1-6 TRBV2 - TRBD1 CASSVKQGNSPLHF TGTGCCAGCAGTGTAAAACAGGGGAATTCACCCCTCCACTTT
TRBJ1-2 TRBV4-1 - - CASSQASGYTF TGCGCCAGCAGCCAAGCATCTGGCTACACCTTC
TRBJ2-2 TRBV30 few TRBD1 CAWSQGTGWAGELFF TGTGCCTGGAGTCAAGGGACAGGGTGGGCCGGGGAGCTGTTTTTT
TRBJ2-5 TRBV28 few TRBD2 CASSLTFGRGGARETQYF TGTGCCAGCAGTTTAACATTCGGTCGCGGGGGGGCCCGGGAGACCCAGTACTTC
TRBJ2-5 TRBV30 - - CAWSVAGDRETQYF TGTGCCTGGAGTGTAGCCGGGGATCGAGAGACCCAGTACTTC
TRBJ2-7 TRBV29-1 - - CSVGRLGDEQYF TGCAGCGTCGGGAGATTGGGTGACGAGCAGTACTTC
TRBJ1-1 TRBV30 - TRBD1 CAWRGDSVSEAFF TGTGCCTGGAGGGGGGACAGCGTATCTGAAGCTTTCTTT
TRBJ2-7 TRBV5-6 once TRBD1 CASSPLTGAGYEQYF TGTGCCAGCAGCCCATTGACAGGGGCTGGCTACGAGCAGTACTTC
TRBJ1-1 TRBV5-1 - TRBD1 CASSLRTGNVAEAFF TGCGCCAGCAGCCTACGGACAGGGAATGTCGCTGAAGCTTTCTTT
TRBJ2-7 TRBV7-9 - - CASSPNREVNIDIAYEQYF TGTGCCAGCAGCCCTAACAGGGAAGTGAATATCGATATAGCCTACGAGCAGTACTTC